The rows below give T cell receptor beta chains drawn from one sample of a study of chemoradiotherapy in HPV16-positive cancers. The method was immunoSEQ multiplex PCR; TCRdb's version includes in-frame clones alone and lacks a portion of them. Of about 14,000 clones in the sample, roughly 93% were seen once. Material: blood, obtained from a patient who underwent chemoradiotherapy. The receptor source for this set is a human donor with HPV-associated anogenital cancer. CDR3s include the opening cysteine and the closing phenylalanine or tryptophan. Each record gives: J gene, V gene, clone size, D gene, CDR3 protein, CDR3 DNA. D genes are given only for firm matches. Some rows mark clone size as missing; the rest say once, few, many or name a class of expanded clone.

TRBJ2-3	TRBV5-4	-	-	CASSPGGALGTDTQYF	TGTGCCAGCAGCCCTGGTGGGGCTTTAGGGACAGATACGCAGTATTTT
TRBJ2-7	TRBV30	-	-	CAWRPRGRLVEDEQYF	TGTGCCTGGCGCCCCCGAGGGAGACTAGTAGAGGACGAGCAGTACTTC
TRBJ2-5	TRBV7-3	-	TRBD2	CASSLLAGSQETQYF	TGTGCCAGCAGCTTACTAGCGGGCTCACAAGAGACCCAGTACTTC
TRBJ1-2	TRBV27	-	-	CASGAWGANYGYTF	TGTGCCAGCGGGGCTTGGGGCGCTAACTATGGCTACACCTTC
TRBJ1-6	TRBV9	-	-	CASAGQPSSYNSPLHF	TGTGCCAGCGCAGGACAGCCTAGCTCCTATAATTCACCCCTCCACTTT
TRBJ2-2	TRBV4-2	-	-	CASSQDSAFSTRPGELFF	TGTGCCAGCAGCCAAGATTCGGCGTTTTCGACGAGGCCCGGGGAGCTGTTTTTT
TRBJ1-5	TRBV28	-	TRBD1	CASSSRQGWPQHF	TGTGCCAGCAGTTCTCGACAGGGTTGGCCCCAGCATTTT
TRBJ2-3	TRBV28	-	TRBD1	CASRRTGVGTDTQYF	TGTGCCAGCAGGAGGACAGGGGTAGGCACAGATACGCAGTATTTT
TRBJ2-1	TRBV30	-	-	CAWSRSNEQFF	TGTGCCTGGAGTAGGAGCAATGAGCAGTTCTTC
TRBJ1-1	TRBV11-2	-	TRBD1	CASSTRRTGGMNTEAFF	TGTGCCAGCAGCACACGTCGGACAGGGGGGATGAACACTGAAGCTTTCTTT
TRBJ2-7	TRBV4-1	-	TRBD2	CASSPGLAGGYEQYF	TGCGCCAGCAGCCCGGGACTAGCGGGGGGTTACGAGCAGTACTTC
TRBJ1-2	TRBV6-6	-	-	CASSYSVRGNYGYTF	TGTGCCAGCAGTTACTCGGTCCGGGGAAACTATGGCTACACCTTC
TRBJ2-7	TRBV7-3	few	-	CASSVGAAYEQYF	TGTGCCAGCAGCGTAGGGGCAGCCTACGAGCAGTACTTC
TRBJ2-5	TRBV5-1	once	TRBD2	CASSLAGLEETQYF	TGCGCCAGCAGCTTGGCTGGACTAGAAGAGACCCAGTACTTC
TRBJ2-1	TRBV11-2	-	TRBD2	CASRQSAGVTEQFF	TGTGCCAGCAGACAATCGGCGGGAGTCACTGAGCAGTTCTTC
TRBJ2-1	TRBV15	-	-	CATSRVQREQFF	TGTGCCACCAGCAGAGTTCAAAGAGAGCAGTTCTTC
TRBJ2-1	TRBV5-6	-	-	CASSEGLPSSNEQFF	TGTGCCAGCAGCGAGGGACTTCCCTCGTCCAATGAGCAGTTCTTC
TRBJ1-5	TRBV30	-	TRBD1	CASRDRVNQPQHF	TGTGCCTCCCGGGACAGGGTAAATCAGCCCCAGCATTTT
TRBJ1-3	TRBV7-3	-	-	CASSLAGPYSGNTIYF	TGTGCCAGCAGCTTAGCAGGCCCCTACTCTGGAAACACCATATATTTT
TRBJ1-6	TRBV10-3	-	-	CAIRGSGGNSPLHF	TGTGCCATCAGAGGGTCGGGGGGTAATTCACCCCTCCACTTT
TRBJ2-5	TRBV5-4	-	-	CASSFGPTQYF	TGTGCCAGCAGCTTTGGCCCGACCCAGTACTTC
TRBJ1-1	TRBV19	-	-	CASSSNTFTWAFF	TGTGCCAGTAGTAGTAACACCTTCACGTGGGCTTTCTTT
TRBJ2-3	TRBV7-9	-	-	CASSPEGGDTQYF	TGTGCCAGCAGCCCTGAGGGTGGTGATACGCAGTATTTT
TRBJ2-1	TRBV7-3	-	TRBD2	CASSLNGGGQNEQFF	TGTGCCAGCAGCTTAAACGGGGGGGGCCAAAATGAGCAGTTCTTC
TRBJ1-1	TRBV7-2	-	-	CASRWGTEAFF	TGTGCCAGCAGGTGGGGGACTGAAGCTTTCTTT
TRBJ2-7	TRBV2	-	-	CARVLTNEQYF	TGTGCCAGGGTTCTTACTAACGAGCAGTACTTC
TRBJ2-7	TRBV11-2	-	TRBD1	CASSAGQGAKTYEQYF	TGTGCCAGCAGCGCCGGACAGGGAGCAAAAACCTACGAGCAGTACTTC
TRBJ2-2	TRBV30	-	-	CAWSSGELFF	TGTGCCTGGAGTTCCGGGGAGCTGTTTTTT
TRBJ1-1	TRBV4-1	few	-	CASSQESVRGAFF	TGCGCCAGCAGCCAAGAATCTGTCCGAGGGGCTTTCTTT
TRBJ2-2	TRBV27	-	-	CASRVGDLLNTGELFF	TGTGCCAGCAGAGTAGGGGACTTACTGAACACCGGGGAGCTGTTTTTT
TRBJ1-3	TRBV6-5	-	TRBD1	CASWDRGDTIYF	TGTGCCAGCTGGGACAGGGGAGACACCATATATTTT